Below are 18 T cell receptor beta chains sequenced from a single sample in a study of blood T cell repertoires in COVID-19 (dated by TCRdb to 2018 to 2021). Receptor libraries were prepared by the immunoSEQ multiplex PCR assay. Sourced from immuneACCESS, this table was stored by TCRdb with only in-frame sequences that have V and J called. A share of the clones is absent; for the studies checked, an unresolved V gene accounts for under half, and the remainder has no known explanation. The sample table holds over 100,000 clones, of which 91% were seen once. The top ten hold 4.2% of the sample. Sequenced input: peripheral blood. Every receptor here comes from a man in his late teens or twenties with acute or convalescent COVID-19.

The V gene is TRBV19, the J gene TRBJ2-2; D not certain. Germline V gene lookup returns CDR1 LNHDA and CDR2 SQIVND (reference sequence). The CDR3 sequence is 14 residues long. Trimming pared 5 bases from V and 7 bases from J, leaving 14 bases between. The CDR3 DNA sequence: TGTGCCAGTAGTTCACCTCCGGGTTACGGGGAGCTGTTTTTT. It encodes CASSSPPGYGELFF.

The chain couples TRBV9 to TRBJ2-1, with TRBD2 matching over 11 bases. The CDR3 contains 17 residues. The germline V gene has CDR1 SGDLS and CDR2 YYNGEE. V lost 4 bases, J lost 3 bases, and 9 bases stayed unmatched. The CDR3 is CASSRIAGGFLYNEQFF. The CDR3 nucleotides read TGTGCCAGCAGCCGAATAGCGGGGGGGTTTCTCTACAATGAGCAGTTCTTC.

The chain employs TRBV10-3 and TRBJ2-7; 7 bases align to TRBD1. The J segment lost 1 base and the V segment lost 5 bases, leaving 8 bases of the junction unmatched. The CDR3 covers 15 residues. Germline assignment: CDR1 ENHRY and CDR2 SYGVKD. CDR3 sequence reads: CAISSGQAGSYEQYF. In nucleotides, the CDR3 is TGTGCCATCAGTTCTGGACAGGCTGGATCCTACGAGCAGTACTTC.

The V and J genes are TRBV11-2 and TRBJ1-3; maybe TRBD1 (5 bases). V lost 2 bases and J 4 bases, leaving 9 bases between the germline ends. Germline V gives CDR1 SGHAT, CDR2 FQNNGV. The length of the CDR3 is 14 residues. In DNA form, the CDR3 reads TGTGCCAGCAGCTTACAGGGTGCGGGAAACACCATATATTTT. Translating it yields CASSLQGAGNTIYF. Based on the CDR3 plus reference TRBV11-2 and TRBJ1-3, the full variable domain is EAGVAQSPRYKIIEKRQSVAFWCNPISGHATLYWYQQILGQGPKLLIQFQNNGVVDDSQLPKDRFSAERLKGVDSTLKIQPAKLEDSAVYLCASSLQGAGNTIYFGEGSWLTVV.

This clone was seen once. The V and J genes are TRBV4-1 and TRBJ1-1; maybe TRBD1 (5 bases). Germline-derived CDR1 and CDR2 are MGHRA and YSYEKL. This CDR3 is 13 amino acids long. The CDR3 here is CAVGQGLNTEAFF. CDR3 DNA sequence: TGCGCAGTGGGTCAGGGCCTGAACACTGAAGCTTTCTTT.

The chain recombines TRBV12-3 or TRBV12-4 with TRBJ2-7; 7 nucleotides match TRBD1. V was clipped by 6 bases and J by 3 bases; unmatched bases: 5. CDR3 length: 13 residues. The DNA for the CDR3 is TGTGCCAGCAGCCGGGACAGTTTCTACGAGCAGTACTTC. Translation gives CASSRDSFYEQYF.

The chain carries TRBV28 and TRBJ1-1; tentatively, D is TRBD1 (5 bases). CDR1 is MDHEN, CDR2 SYDVKM, per germline. V lost 2 bases to trimming and J lost 3 bases, with 16 bases between them. This CDR3 region has 16 residues. The DNA for the CDR3 is TGTGCCAGCAGTTTAGGAGCTTTGGCGGGGGACACTGAAGCTTTCTTT. Translating gives CASSLGALAGDTEAFF.

The chain employs TRBV19 and TRBJ1-2, with D unclear. There are 12 residues in the CDR3. CDR1 and CDR2 from the germline V gene are LNHDA and SQIVND (reference sequence). V shed 6 bases and J shed 8 bases, with 13 bases lying between them. The CDR3 here is CASRSPQKGYTF. CDR3 DNA sequence: TGTGCCAGTAGGTCTCCTCAGAAGGGCTACACCTTC. The entire variable domain, with the rest obtained from reference TRBV19 and TRBJ1-2, is as follows: DGGITQSPKYLFRKEGQNVTLSCEQNLNHDAMYWYRQDPGQGLRLIYYSQIVNDFQKGDIAEGYSVSREKKESFPLTVTSAQKNPTAFYLCASRSPQKGYTFGSGTRLTVV.

This chain links TRBV7-9 with TRBJ2-3; possible D gene TRBD1, 6 bases. Trimming took 4 bases from V and 2 from J, leaving 10 bases between them. The germline gives CDR1 SEHNR, CDR2 FQNEAQ (reference sequence). CDR3 length: 14 residues. The CDR3 nucleotides are TGTGCCAGCAGCTGGGGACAATCCACAGATACGCAGTATTTT. This translates into CASSWGQSTDTQYF.

The CDR3 DNA sequence: TGTGCCAGCAGTCCTAAGGGGGGGTCCAACTATGGCTACACCTTC. This sequence encodes CASSPKGGSNYGYTF. V is TRBV27 and J is TRBJ1-2; D possibly corresponds to TRBD1 (6 bases). The ends were cut back, 5 bases at V and 2 bases at J, with 15 bases in the middle. The CDR3 loop spans 15 amino acids. Germline CDR1 is MNHEY and CDR2 is SMNVEV (reference sequence).

The chain links TRBV27 to TRBJ2-1; 9 nucleotides match TRBD1. The CDR3 covers 15 residues. Trimming took 5 bases from V and 5 from J; bases not matched to a gene: 7. Germline CDR1 and CDR2: MNHEY and SMNVEV (reference sequence). The CDR3 DNA is TGTGCCAGCAGTCCACCGAACAGGGGGCACAATGAGCAGTTCTTC. Its protein product is CASSPPNRGHNEQFF.

The table lists this clone with a count of one. The rearrangement links TRBV7-8 to TRBJ1-5; 12 nucleotides match TRBD1. The CDR3 covers 15 residues. Germline CDR1 SGHVS, CDR2 FQNEAQ. Trimming at V came to 4 bases and at J to 6 bases, leaving 4 bases not matched to a gene. CDR3 loop: CASSWDRGRIQPQHF. In DNA form, the CDR3 reads TGTGCCAGCAGCTGGGACAGGGGGCGAATTCAGCCCCAGCATTTT.

The J gene is TRBJ1-6, the V gene TRBV11-2, with TRBD1 matching over 9 bases. CDR1 SGHAT and CDR2 FQNNGV come from the germline V gene. V dropped 2 bases and J dropped 7; count of bases not matched to a gene: 15. This CDR3 has 19 residues. The CDR3 here is CASSLFGTGSGRGNSPLHF. In DNA, the CDR3 is TGTGCCAGCAGCTTATTTGGGACAGGGTCGGGTAGGGGCAATTCACCCCTCCACTTT.

The J gene is TRBJ2-3, the V gene TRBV27, with D maybe TRBD1 (5 bases). This CDR3 spans 15 amino acids. Germline CDR1 MNHEY, CDR2 SMNVEV (reference sequence). V was cut by 0 bases and J by 1 base, with 8 bases left in between. CDR3 nucleotides: TGTGCCAGCAGTTTATCGTCGACAGGCACAGATACGCAGTATTTT. Its protein product is CASSLSSTGTDTQYF.

This clone was recorded only once. The chain uses TRBV2 and TRBJ1-1; 8 positions agree with TRBD1. The V gene's germline CDR1 is SNHLY and CDR2 FYNNEI. The CDR3 is 15 amino acids. Germline trimming cut 11 bases from V and 0 bases from J; bases unmatched to any gene: 11. Here the CDR3 reads CAGGRGQQVNTEAFF. CDR3 DNA sequence: TGTGCCGGCGGCAGGGGGCAACAAGTGAACACTGAAGCTTTCTTT.

V and J are TRBV19 and TRBJ2-1; 11 nucleotides agree with TRBD2. Germline V CDR1 and CDR2: LNHDA, SQIVND (reference sequence). The junction had 8 bases not matched to a gene; V was cut back by 6 bases and J by 7 bases. This CDR3 is built from 15 residues. Here the CDR3 reads CASRLAGGPENEQFF. The CDR3, as DNA: TGTGCCAGTAGATTAGCGGGGGGGCCTGAGAATGAGCAGTTCTTC.

The V call is TRBV10-3, the J call TRBJ1-2, with 8 bases identical to TRBD1. The germline gives CDR1 ENHRY, CDR2 SYGVKD. J lost 4 bases, V lost 10 bases, and 8 bases had no gene match. The CDR3 is 13 amino acids. Here the CDR3 DNA reads TGTGCCACGGGCAGGGGGCTGACCTATGGCTACACCTTC. Protein: CATGRGLTYGYTF.

This clone appeared once. The V and J genes are TRBV27 and TRBJ2-1, with 10 bases that match TRBD1. The germline gives CDR1 MNHEY, CDR2 SMNVEV (reference sequence). CDR3 length equals 15 residues. V shed 5 bases and J 7 bases; nucleotides not matched to a gene: 8. The chain's CDR3 is CASSPSGQGSNEQFF. CDR3 DNA sequence: TGTGCCAGCAGTCCCTCGGGACAGGGGTCAAATGAGCAGTTCTTC.